This passage covers 32 T cell receptor beta chains from one sample sequenced in a study of T-cell reconstitution after alpha-beta-depleted transplantation in children. Unique molecular identifiers were used in preparing the TCRbeta library. TCRdb independently ran MiXCR on the PCR reads; one entry per CDR3 protein. The sample has 150,000 to 250,000 distinct CDR3 sequences; around 5.9% are singletons. This specimen was PBMCs, taken before TCRalphabeta/CD19-depleted stem cell transplant. All receptors derive from a girl in the first two years of life with combined immunodeficiency, due to receive a stem cell transplant.

Many counts were recorded for this clonotype. This rearrangement joins TRBV27 to TRBJ1-6; no reliable D call. V dropped 6 bases and J dropped 0 bases, with 0 bases sitting between them. CDR3 length equals 12 residues. Germline CDR1 is MNHEY and CDR2 is SMNVEV (reference sequence). The CDR3 nucleotides read TGTGCCAGCAGCTCCTATAATTCACCCCTCCACTTT. This encodes CASSSYNSPLHF.

This clonotype was found many times. The chain is built from TRBV20-1 and TRBJ2-5; possible D gene TRBD2, 5 bases. The CDR3 spans 15 residues. Germline CDR1 reads DFQATT; CDR2 reads SNEGSKA (reference sequence). Trimming shortened V by 4 bases and J by 3 bases, and 18 bases separated the two germline ends. In DNA form, the CDR3 reads TGCAGTGCTACACTATCGGAAGGGAGTAAAGAGACCCAGTACTTC. It translates to CSATLSEGSKETQYF.

This clonotype appeared many times. The rearrangement links TRBV29-1 to TRBJ1-1; no clear D. The CDR3 extends over 13 amino acids. Germline CDR1 reads SQVTM; CDR2 reads ANQGSEA. V lost 7 bases, J lost 0 bases, and 12 bases lay in between. DNA for the CDR3: TGCAGCGCTGTGGACGGATTGAACACTGAAGCTTTCTTT. It yields the protein CSAVDGLNTEAFF.

This clonotype was seen at least ten times. The chain carries TRBV28 and TRBJ2-3; 7 positions match TRBD2. The CDR3 has 16 residues. The germline gives CDR1 MDHEN, CDR2 SYDVKM. The J segment lost 4 bases and the V segment lost 2 bases, leaving 9 bases of the junction unmatched. CDR3 loop: CASSLVGGSFSDTQYF. The CDR3 bases are TGTGCCAGCAGTTTAGTCGGCGGGAGCTTCTCAGATACGCAGTATTTT. Full variable domain (remainder filled in from reference TRBV28 and TRBJ2-3): DVKVTQSSRYLVKRTGEKVFLECVQDMDHENMFWYRQDPGLGLRLIYFSYDVKMKEKGDIPEGYSVSREKKERFSLILESASTNQTSMYLCASSLVGGSFSDTQYFGPGTRLTVL.

This clonotype was counted ten times or more. The J gene is TRBJ1-2, the V gene TRBV30, with 12 bases identical to TRBD1. The CDR3 spans 14 residues. CDR1 is GTSNPN, CDR2 SVGIG, per germline (reference sequence). The V and J ends lost 0 bases and 4 bases, in that order; junction bases with no gene match: 0. The CDR3 bases are TGTGCCTGGAGTGTGGGACAGGGGGCCTATGGCTACACCTTC. Encoded protein: CAWSVGQGAYGYTF.

This clonotype was seen more than once but under ten times. This rearrangement joins TRBV6-1 to TRBJ2-1; TRBD2 aligns across 10 bases. Germline CDR1 is MNHNS and CDR2 is SASEGT. The CDR3 has 14 amino acids. The junction had 4 bases not matched to a gene; V was cut back by 6 bases and J by 5 bases. CDR3 region: CASSGLAENNEQFF. In nucleotides, the CDR3 is TGTGCCAGCAGCGGACTAGCGGAGAACAATGAGCAGTTCTTC.

This clonotype has a count of ten or more. This chain uses TRBV25-1 with TRBJ2-3, with TRBD2 identical over 13 bases. This CDR3 spans 15 amino acids. Germline-derived CDR1 and CDR2 are MGHDK and SYGVNS. With 7 bases clipped from V and 2 bases from J, the junction kept 3 bases outside the gene matches. CDR3 in DNA: TGTGCCAGCAAACTAGCGGGAGGGCCCACAGATACGCAGTATTTT. It is translated as CASKLAGGPTDTQYF.

This clonotype has a count of ten or more. The chain combines TRBV27 with TRBJ2-1, with D perhaps TRBD2 (5 bases). Trimming left V 5 bases short and J 1 base short, with 12 bases between. The length of the CDR3 is 15 residues. The germline CDR1 and CDR2 sequences are MNHEY and SMNVEV (reference sequence). CDR3 residues: CASSRQGGSYNEQFF. CDR3 sequence (DNA): TGTGCCAGCAGTCGGCAAGGAGGATCCTACAATGAGCAGTTCTTC.

This clonotype showed up many times. The chain couples TRBV28 to TRBJ2-7, with TRBD1 matching over 7 bases. This CDR3 contains 14 residues. The germline gives CDR1 MDHEN, CDR2 SYDVKM. The trim removed 7 bases at V and 2 bases at J, leaving 8 bases unmatched. The CDR3 loop reads CASNLDRRPYEQYF. The CDR3 DNA is TGTGCCAGCAACCTGGACAGGAGACCCTACGAGCAGTACTTC.

This clonotype was found many times. The V and J genes are TRBV7-9 and TRBJ2-1; tentatively, D is TRBD2 (5 bases). Germline CDR1 is SEHNR and CDR2 is FQNEAQ (reference sequence). V was clipped by 2 bases and J by 6 bases, with 14 bases between them. The CDR3 sequence is 15 residues long. CDR3 coding DNA: TGTGCCAGCAGCTTACCAGCGTGGGGAGCCAATGAGCAGTTCTTC. Translating it yields CASSLPAWGANEQFF.

This clonotype was counted at least ten times. CDR3 DNA sequence: TGTGCCAGCAGCTCTGCACGCCTAGCGATCTCCTACAATGAGCAGTTCTTC. Its translation: CASSSARLAISYNEQFF. The rearrangement uses TRBV7-8 and TRBJ2-1; the D gene is possibly TRBD2 (6 bases). In germline, CDR1 is SGHVS, CDR2 FQNEAQ. The CDR3 spans 17 residues. V shed 4 bases and J shed 0 bases, with 16 bases lying between them.

The chain recombines TRBV20-1 with TRBJ1-6, with a possible D match to TRBD1 (5 bases). The CDR3 has 19 residues. CDR1 and CDR2 from the germline V gene are DFQATT and SNEGSKA (reference sequence). The V gene lost 2 bases and the J gene lost 0 bases, with 20 bases spanning the gap. CDR3 region: CSARSWGKGQSSYNSPLHF. The CDR3 region has the DNA TGCAGTGCTAGAAGTTGGGGGAAAGGGCAAAGCTCCTATAATTCACCCCTCCACTTT.

This clonotype was detected many times. The V gene is TRBV29-1, the J gene TRBJ2-3, with D uncertain. CDR1 SQVTM and CDR2 ANQGSEA come from the germline V gene. V lost 4 bases and J 9 bases, leaving 11 bases between the germline ends. This CDR3 comprises 11 residues. CDR3 residues: CSVGILRTQYF. In DNA form, the CDR3 reads TGCAGCGTTGGCATCCTCAGGACGCAGTATTTT.

In this sample, this clonotype turned up many times. The CDR3 spells CASSLAPNGRLNNEQFF. The CDR3 region has the DNA TGTGCCAGCAGCTTAGCCCCTAACGGGAGGTTGAACAATGAGCAGTTCTTC. J is TRBJ2-1 and V is TRBV7-6, with 7 bases identical to TRBD2. The CDR3 is 17 residues long. CDR1 is SGHVS and CDR2 is FNYEAQ in the germline V gene. V was pared by 0 bases and J by 5 bases, with 10 bases of the junction left unmatched. Together with reference TRBV7-6 and TRBJ2-1, the CDR3 gives the full variable domain: GAGVSQSPRYKVTKRGQDVALRCDPISGHVSLYWYRQALGQGPEFLTYFNYEAQQDKSGLPNDRFSAERPEGSISTLTIQRTEQRDSAMYRCASSLAPNGRLNNEQFFGPGTRLTVL.

V gene TRBV7-2 combines with J gene TRBJ2-3, with 10 positions matching TRBD2. CDR1 and CDR2 (germline): SGHTA, FQGNSA. This CDR3 has 15 residues. V was clipped by 10 bases and J by 4 bases; unmatched bases: 11. Here the CDR3 DNA reads TGTGCCATGAGCTTAGGGCTAGCGGGGGCAGATACGCAGTATTTT. It specifies CAMSLGLAGADTQYF.

V usage is TRBV7-3 and J usage is TRBJ2-1; possibly TRBD1 for D (7 bases). Trimming pared 1 base from V and 4 bases from J, leaving 14 bases between. Germline V gene lookup returns CDR1 SGHTA and CDR2 FQGTGA. This CDR3 is built from 16 residues. CDR3 residues: CASSLMGGTEYNEQFF. The CDR3 DNA reads TGTGCCAGCAGCTTAATGGGCGGGACAGAGTACAATGAGCAGTTCTTC.

This clonotype was counted at least ten times. V is TRBV7-6 and J is TRBJ2-1; D is unresolved. CDR3 length: 12 residues. Trimming left V 5 bases short and J 6 bases short, with 8 bases between. Germline CDR1 and CDR2: SGHVS and FNYEAQ. The DNA of the CDR3 is TGTGCCAGCAGCACAGCCAGCAATGAGCAGTTCTTC. This translates into CASSTASNEQFF.

This clonotype was detected ten times or more. The rearrangement uses TRBV25-1 and TRBJ1-2; no clear D gene. Germline V gene lookup returns CDR1 MGHDK and CDR2 SYGVNS. V lost 3 bases and J 7 bases, leaving 12 bases between the germline ends. The CDR3 extends over 13 amino acids. CDR3 sequence: CASSDPRVRGYTF. CDR3 nucleotides: TGTGCCAGCAGTGATCCAAGGGTGCGTGGCTACACCTTC.

This clonotype occurred many times. The chain carries TRBV5-1 and TRBJ2-2; D remains ambiguous. Per the germline V gene, CDR1 is SGHRS and CDR2 is YFSETQ. Trimming took off 3 bases at V and 3 bases at J, with 12 bases between the two ends. The CDR3 spans 15 residues. CDR3 sequence reads: CASSSDIIDTGELFF. The CDR3 nucleotides are TGCGCCAGCAGCTCCGACATTATAGACACCGGGGAGCTGTTTTTT. Together with reference TRBV5-1 and TRBJ2-2, the CDR3 gives the full variable domain: KAGVTQTPRYLIKTRGQQVTLSCSPISGHRSVSWYQQTPGQGLQFLFEYFSETQRNKGNFPGRFSGRQFSNSRSEMNVSTLELGDSALYLCASSSDIIDTGELFFGEGSRLTVL.

This clonotype was found many times. This chain joins TRBV11-1 and TRBJ2-1, with no clear D. Looked up from germline, CDR1 is SGHAT and CDR2 is FQDESV (reference sequence). The CDR3 is 18 amino acids. Trimming shortened V by 1 base and J by 8 bases, and 24 bases separated the two germline ends. In nucleotides, the CDR3 is TGTGCCAGCAGCTTAGGTTTGAATTTGAATTCCCCGGACGATGAGCAGTTCTTC. Translation gives CASSLGLNLNSPDDEQFF.

Only a few counts were recorded for this clonotype. The chain combines TRBV5-4 with TRBJ1-2, with D maybe TRBD1 (6 bases). With 2 bases removed from V and 6 bases from J, the gap between germline ends came to 11 bases. The CDR3 runs 13 residues. Looked up from germline, CDR1 is SGHNT and CDR2 is YYREEE (reference sequence). In DNA, the CDR3 is TGTGCCAGCAGCTTTTCAGGGGCGAATGGCTACACCTTC. Protein product: CASSFSGANGYTF.

This clonotype was observed many times. This chain links TRBV9 with TRBJ2-7; D remains unclear. V gave up 0 bases and J gave up 3 bases, with 10 bases separating them. The CDR3 is 14 residues long. Germline V gene sequence: CDR1 SGDLS, CDR2 YYNGEE. CDR3 amino acids: CASSVGGLNYEQYF. DNA of the CDR3: TGTGCCAGCAGCGTAGGGGGTCTCAACTACGAGCAGTACTTC.

This clonotype was seen ten or more times. This sequence joins TRBV9 and TRBJ2-2; D not certain. The CDR3 spans 13 residues. Germline V lookup: CDR1 SGDLS, CDR2 YYNGEE. Trimming removed 4 bases from V and 3 bases from J, with 7 bases in between. The CDR3 loop reads CASSTPDTGELFF. The CDR3 region has the DNA TGTGCCAGCAGCACCCCAGACACCGGGGAGCTGTTTTTT.

The chain has TRBV20-1 and TRBJ2-7, with D possibly being TRBD2 (5 bases). Germline-derived CDR1 and CDR2 are DFQATT and SNEGSKA (reference sequence). The CDR3 spans 13 residues. Trimming left V 3 bases short and J 4 bases short, with 13 bases between. CDR3 in amino acids: CSASIGLKYEQYF. The CDR3 DNA is TGCAGTGCTAGTATCGGACTTAAATACGAGCAGTACTTC.

In its sample, this clonotype was seen many times. The chain uses TRBV12-3 or TRBV12-4 and TRBJ1-6; D unclear. The CDR3 has 13 amino acids. Trimming took 3 bases from V and 11 from J, leaving 11 bases between them. For the CDR3, the DNA is TGTGCCAGCAGTTTTTACCGGACGGCACCCCTCCACTTT. Protein: CASSFYRTAPLHF.

This clonotype was detected ten times or more. This sequence joins TRBV6-6 and TRBJ1-2; D gene uncertain. V dropped 0 bases and J dropped 4 bases, with 3 bases sitting between them. The CDR3 is made up of 12 amino acids. Germline V gene sequence: CDR1 MNHNY, CDR2 SVGAGI (reference sequence). The CDR3 DNA is TGTGCCAGCAGTTACTCGGCCTATGGCTACACCTTC. Encoded protein: CASSYSAYGYTF.

This clonotype appeared many times. This chain joins TRBV5-1 and TRBJ2-5; D uncertain. Trimming cost V 0 bases and J 2 bases, with 14 bases left between them. The V gene's germline CDR1 is SGHRS and CDR2 YFSETQ. This CDR3 is 16 amino acids long. The CDR3 region is CASSLAPTVNQETQYF. For the CDR3, the DNA is TGCGCCAGCAGCTTGGCCCCTACGGTAAATCAAGAGACCCAGTACTTC.

This clonotype came up many times. The chain uses TRBV27 and TRBJ2-2, with D unresolved. V lost 6 bases and J 7 bases, leaving 21 bases between the germline ends. CDR3 length equals 16 residues. Per the germline V gene, CDR1 is MNHEY and CDR2 is SMNVEV (reference sequence). CDR3 nucleotide sequence: TGTGCCAGCAGCCGTCGGGTCGGTCGGTTGGGCGGGGAGCTGTTTTTT. This gives the protein CASSRRVGRLGGELFF.

This clonotype was seen many times. The genes are TRBV10-3 and TRBJ2-3; a weak D match, TRBD1 (6 bases). The CDR3 loop spans 15 amino acids. The V gene lost 5 bases and the J gene lost 11 bases, with 23 bases spanning the gap. Germline CDR1 is ENHRY and CDR2 is SYGVKD. The DNA of the CDR3 is TGTGCCATCAGTTCGGACAGTACGGTGGGCAGATGGCAGTATTTT. This translates into CAISSDSTVGRWQYF.

The table lists this clonotype with many counts. The rearrangement links TRBV27 to TRBJ2-5; 14 positions agree with TRBD2. Germline CDR1 reads MNHEY; CDR2 reads SMNVEV (reference sequence). After removal of 6 bases from V and 4 bases from J, the junction contained 4 bases not matched to a gene. The CDR3 loop spans 15 amino acids. The CDR3 DNA sequence: TGTGCCAGCAGCTGGGGGACTAGCGGGAGAGAGACCCAGTACTTC. Protein: CASSWGTSGRETQYF.

This clonotype has a count of ten or more. J is TRBJ1-1 and V is TRBV7-9, with D uncertain. Trimming took 1 base from V and 8 from J, leaving 5 bases between them. The germline CDR1 and CDR2 sequences are SEHNR and FQNEAQ (reference sequence). CDR3 size: 11 residues. The CDR3 spells CASSLGQEAFF. The CDR3 region has the DNA TGTGCCAGCAGCTTAGGGCAGGAAGCTTTCTTT.

This clonotype occurred many times. This sequence joins TRBV11-1 and TRBJ2-1; no definite D call. This CDR3 contains 15 residues. Germline V lookup: CDR1 SGHAT, CDR2 FQDESV (reference sequence). Trimming pared 2 bases from V and 0 bases from J, leaving 8 bases between. The CDR3 DNA is TGTGCCAGCAGCTTAAGGATTGTCTCCTACAATGAGCAGTTCTTC. Amino acids: CASSLRIVSYNEQFF.